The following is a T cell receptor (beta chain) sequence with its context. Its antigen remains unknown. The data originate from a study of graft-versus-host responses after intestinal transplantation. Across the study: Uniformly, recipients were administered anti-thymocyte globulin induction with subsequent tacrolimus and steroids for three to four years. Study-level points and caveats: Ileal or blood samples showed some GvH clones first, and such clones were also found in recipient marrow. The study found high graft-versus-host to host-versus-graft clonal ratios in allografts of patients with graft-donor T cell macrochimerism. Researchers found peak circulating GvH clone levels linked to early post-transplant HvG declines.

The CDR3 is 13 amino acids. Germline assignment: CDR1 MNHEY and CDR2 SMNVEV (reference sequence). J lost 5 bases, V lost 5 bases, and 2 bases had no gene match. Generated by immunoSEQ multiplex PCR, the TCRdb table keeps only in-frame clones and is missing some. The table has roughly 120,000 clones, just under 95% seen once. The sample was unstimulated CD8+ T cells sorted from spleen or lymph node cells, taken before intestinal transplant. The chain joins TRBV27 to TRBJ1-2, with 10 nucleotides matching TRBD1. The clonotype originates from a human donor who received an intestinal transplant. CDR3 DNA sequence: TGTGCCAGCAGTGAGGGACAGGGGTATGGCTACACCTTC. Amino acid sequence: CASSEGQGYGYTF.